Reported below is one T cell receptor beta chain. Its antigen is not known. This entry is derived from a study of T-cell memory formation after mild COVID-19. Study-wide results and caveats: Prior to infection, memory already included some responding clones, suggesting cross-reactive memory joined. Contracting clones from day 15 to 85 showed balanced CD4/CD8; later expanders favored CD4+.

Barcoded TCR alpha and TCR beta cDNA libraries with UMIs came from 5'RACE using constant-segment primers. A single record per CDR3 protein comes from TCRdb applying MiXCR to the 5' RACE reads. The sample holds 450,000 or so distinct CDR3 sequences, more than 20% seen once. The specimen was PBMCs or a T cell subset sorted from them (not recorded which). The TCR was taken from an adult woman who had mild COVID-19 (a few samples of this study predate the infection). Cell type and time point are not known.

CDR3 protein: CAISEEPGNQPQHF. The CDR3, as DNA: TGTGCCATCAGTGAGGAGCCGGGCAATCAGCCCCAGCATTTT. The genes are TRBV10-3 and TRBJ1-5; D is unresolved. This CDR3 has 14 residues. V lost 2 bases and J lost 2, with 7 bases in between. Germline assignment: CDR1 ENHRY and CDR2 SYGVKD.